What follows is one T cell receptor (beta chain) and its context. The antigen is undetermined. The assay was immunoSEQ multiplex PCR, and TCRdb's table has in-frame clones only and misses some. The table has some 350,000 clones, roughly 71% seen once. The entry originates in a study of cytotoxic CD8 clonotypes in ibrutinib-treated CLL. Study conclusions and caveats: Pretreatment clonality was elevated relative to age-matched healthy donors and paralleled circulating CD8+ T-cell counts.

The trim removed 7 bases at V and 4 bases at J, leaving 11 bases unmatched. The CDR3 spans 14 residues. Germline V gene sequence: CDR1 SGHRS, CDR2 YFSETQ. Sample: PBMCs, taken after 36 months of ibrutinib treatment. The chain links TRBV5-1 to TRBJ2-7; TRBD1 matches 7 bases. This TCR derives from a human donor with chronic lymphocytic leukemia. The CDR3 DNA reads as TGCGCCAGCTCCGACCGGGACAGCCTATACGAGCAGTACTTC. It codes for CASSDRDSLYEQYF.